A single sample is the source of the 18 T cell receptor beta chains below, sequenced in a study of T cell responses to AZD1222 COVID-19 vaccine. The table came from immunoSEQ multiplex PCR; TCRdb's copy has only in-frame clones and leaves some out. The profile covers 150,000 to 200,000 clones, with 92% appearing a single time and 1% to 1.4% taken by the ten largest. The sample here was peripheral blood, taken 28 days after the second AZD1222 dose. The receptors come from an adult who received the AZD1222 COVID-19 vaccine.

V and J are TRBV6-2 or TRBV6-3 and TRBJ2-2, with unresolved D. The ends were cut back, 4 bases at V and 0 bases at J, with 0 bases in the middle. From germline, CDR1 is MNHEY and CDR2 SVGEGT. There are 12 residues in the CDR3. The CDR3 bases are TGTGCCAGCAGTTCGAACACCGGGGAGCTGTTTTTT. Protein sequence: CASSSNTGELFF.

J is TRBJ1-2 and V is TRBV30, with 10 bases that match TRBD1. Unmatched junction bases numbered 0, after V lost 5 bases and J lost 0 bases. Germline V gene sequence: CDR1 GTSNPN, CDR2 SVGIG (reference sequence). This CDR3 is built from 13 residues. CDR3 sequence reads: CAWGQGANYGYTF. CDR3 nucleotides: TGTGCCTGGGGACAGGGGGCTAACTATGGCTACACCTTC.

This sequence joins TRBV9 and TRBJ1-4; no definite D call. Trimming removed 0 bases at V and 11 bases at J, with 14 bases between. CDR1 and CDR2 from the germline V gene are SGDLS and YYNGEE. The CDR3 totals 14 residues. The CDR3 DNA reads TGTGCCAGCAGCGTAGGAGGTAATGAAGAGAAACTGTTTTTT. It yields the protein CASSVGGNEEKLFF.

This CDR3 reads CASSQELHKVYF. CDR3 DNA sequence: TGTGCCAGCAGCCAGGAGTTGCACAAAGTATACTTC. This sequence joins TRBV14 and TRBJ2-7; D is unclear. Trimming cost V 3 bases and J 13 bases, with 16 bases left between them. CDR1 and CDR2 (germline): SGHDN, FVKESK. The CDR3 consists of 12 residues.

The chain's CDR3 is CASSKRLGLSTGELFF. The CDR3 nucleotides read TGTGCCAGCAGCAAAAGACTAGGTCTCTCCACCGGGGAGCTGTTTTTT. The rearrangement links TRBV5-6 to TRBJ2-2; TRBD2 might be the D (6 bases). Trimming removed 4 bases from V and 4 bases from J, with 17 bases in between. This CDR3 spans 16 amino acids. Germline-derived CDR1 and CDR2 are SGHDT and YYEEEE.

The chain carries TRBV5-1 and TRBJ2-7; 8 bases are a match to TRBD2. V lost 4 bases to trimming and J lost 4 bases; unmatched junction nucleotides: 7. Per the germline V gene, CDR1 is SGHRS and CDR2 is YFSETQ. The CDR3 runs 14 residues. The CDR3 DNA is TGCGCCAGCAGCCGATCAGCGGGGGAATACGAGCAGTACTTC. Translation: CASSRSAGEYEQYF.

The chain joins TRBV6-5 to TRBJ1-6; 10 bases line up with TRBD1. Germline V gene sequence: CDR1 MNHEY, CDR2 SVGAGI. With V trimmed by 6 bases and J by 10 bases, 6 bases remained unmatched. CDR3 size: 14 residues. The CDR3 here is CASRRDRGWSPLHF. The CDR3 coding sequence is TGTGCCAGCAGGCGGGACAGGGGTTGGTCACCCCTCCACTTT.

The chain carries TRBV5-1 and TRBJ2-7; 13 nucleotides match TRBD2. The CDR3 has 15 amino acids. The germline V gene encodes CDR1 SGHRS and CDR2 YFSETQ. With 4 bases clipped from V and 7 bases from J, the junction kept 8 bases outside the gene matches. The DNA for the CDR3 is TGCGCCAGCAGCCTTGGGACTAGCGGGGTGCAGGAGCAGTACTTC. Its protein is CASSLGTSGVQEQYF. The full variable domain, completed using reference TRBV5-1 and TRBJ2-7, is KAGVTQTPRYLIKTRGQQVTLSCSPISGHRSVSWYQQTPGQGLQFLFEYFSETQRNKGNFPGRFSGRQFSNSRSEMNVSTLELGDSALYLCASSLGTSGVQEQYFGPGTRLTVT.

In its sample, this clone was seen once. V and J are TRBV30 and TRBJ1-5; no clear D gene. This CDR3 is 15 amino acids long. CDR1 and CDR2 from the germline V gene are GTSNPN and SVGIG (reference sequence). Trimming pared 3 bases from V and 7 bases from J, leaving 19 bases between. DNA of the CDR3: TGTGCCTGGAGCGGGGAGATCGGCGGGGAGCAGCCCCAGCATTTT. Its translation: CAWSGEIGGEQPQHF. Using reference TRBV30 and TRBJ1-5 for the parts outside the CDR3, the full variable domain is SQTIHQWPATLVQPVGSPLSLECTVEGTSNPNLYWYRQAAGRGLQLLFYSVGIGQISSEVPQNLSASRPQDRQFILSSKKLLLSDSGFYLCAWSGEIGGEQPQHFGDGTRLSIL.

The J gene is TRBJ1-4, the V gene TRBV27, with D possibly TRBD1 on 5 matching bases. CDR1 and CDR2 (germline): MNHEY, SMNVEV (reference sequence). The CDR3 has 14 amino acids. V lost 8 bases and J 5 bases, leaving 15 bases between the germline ends. The CDR3 DNA reads TGTGCCAGCGGGGGGACTGGGGAAAATGAAAAACTGTTTTTT. It is translated as CASGGTGENEKLFF.

V and J are TRBV18 and TRBJ1-1; no firm D call. The CDR3 has 13 residues. CDR1 KGHSH and CDR2 LQKENI come from the germline V gene. V shed 6 bases and J shed 4 bases, with 12 bases lying between them. CDR3 in amino acids: CASSSGGSTEAFF. In DNA form, the CDR3 reads TGTGCCAGCTCGTCAGGAGGTAGCACTGAAGCTTTCTTT.

The genes are TRBV19 and TRBJ1-5; D not certain. Trimming took off 3 bases at V and 0 bases at J, with 9 bases between the two ends. The germline gives CDR1 LNHDA, CDR2 SQIVND (reference sequence). This CDR3 is built from 15 residues. The CDR3 reads CASSIARTSNQPQHF. The CDR3 DNA follows: TGTGCCAGTAGTATCGCCAGGACTAGCAATCAGCCCCAGCATTTT.

V is TRBV9 and J is TRBJ2-5; TRBD2 might be the D (5 bases). Germline V lookup: CDR1 SGDLS, CDR2 YYNGEE. The germline V and J ends were trimmed by 0 bases and 7 bases, with 13 bases remaining between them. The CDR3 runs to 14 residues. The CDR3 DNA sequence: TGTGCCAGCAGCGTAGCTGTCCGGGAAGGGACCCAGTACTTC. Translated: CASSVAVREGTQYF.

The J gene is TRBJ1-5, the V gene TRBV19; 10 nucleotides line up with TRBD1. Germline V lookup: CDR1 LNHDA, CDR2 SQIVND (reference sequence). V was clipped by 6 bases and J by 0 bases; unmatched bases: 8. The length of the CDR3 is 17 residues. This chain's CDR3 is CASRLGQGGYSNQPQHF. The CDR3 DNA follows: TGTGCCAGTAGACTCGGACAGGGGGGATATAGCAATCAGCCCCAGCATTTT.

The count of this clone is one. The gene calls are TRBV18 and TRBJ1-1; D ambiguous. Deletions cut 0 bases from V and 4 bases from J, with 12 bases between. The germline gives CDR1 KGHSH, CDR2 LQKENI. CDR3 length: 15 amino acids. Written as DNA, the CDR3 is TGTGCCAGCTCACCACCGGCCGGTTATTCCACTGAAGCTTTCTTT. Residues: CASSPPAGYSTEAFF.

The CDR3 DNA follows: TGTGCCAGCAGCTTCCGGGACAGGGGAAGGGAAAAACTGTTTTTT. Protein sequence: CASSFRDRGREKLFF. The gene calls are TRBV5-8 and TRBJ1-4; TRBD1 aligns across 10 bases. Unmatched junction bases numbered 6, after V lost 2 bases and J lost 8 bases. CDR1 is SGHTS and CDR2 is YDEGEE in the germline V gene. The length of the CDR3 is 15 residues.

The gene calls are TRBV15 and TRBJ2-5; the D gene is possibly TRBD1 (6 bases). The CDR3 extends over 15 amino acids. In germline, CDR1 is LNHNV, CDR2 YYDKDF (reference sequence). Deletions cut 1 base from V and 10 bases from J, with 19 bases between. CDR3 sequence reads: CATSRVVGPGDGQYF. Here the CDR3 DNA reads TGTGCCACCAGCAGAGTGGTGGGGCCAGGGGATGGCCAGTACTTC.

The rearrangement joins TRBV19 to TRBJ2-2, with D uncertain. Germline-derived CDR1 and CDR2 are LNHDA and SQIVND (reference sequence). The CDR3 consists of 15 residues. The V gene lost 5 bases and the J gene lost 0 bases, with 10 bases spanning the gap. DNA for the CDR3: TGTGCCAGTAGTCCCTGGACGTCGAACACCGGGGAGCTGTTTTTT. Translation gives CASSPWTSNTGELFF.